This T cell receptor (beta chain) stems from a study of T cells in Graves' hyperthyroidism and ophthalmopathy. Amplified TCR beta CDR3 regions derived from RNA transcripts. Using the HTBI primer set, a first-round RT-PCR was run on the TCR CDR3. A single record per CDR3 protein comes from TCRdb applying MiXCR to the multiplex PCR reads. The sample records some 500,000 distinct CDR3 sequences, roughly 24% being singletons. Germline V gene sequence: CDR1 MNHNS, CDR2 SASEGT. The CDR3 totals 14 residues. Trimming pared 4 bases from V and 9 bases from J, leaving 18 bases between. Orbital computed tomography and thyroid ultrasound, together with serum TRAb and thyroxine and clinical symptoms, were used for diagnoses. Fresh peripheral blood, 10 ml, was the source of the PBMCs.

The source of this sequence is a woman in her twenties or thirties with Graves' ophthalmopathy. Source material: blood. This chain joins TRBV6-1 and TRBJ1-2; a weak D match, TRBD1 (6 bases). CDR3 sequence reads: CASSVPGQSSRYTF. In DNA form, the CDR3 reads TGTGCCAGCAGTGTCCCCGGACAGTCTTCTCGCTACACCTTC.